The 21 T cell receptor beta chains below come from one sample, sequenced in a study of blood T cell repertoires in COVID-19. Method: immunoSEQ multiplex PCR; TCRdb's copy keeps in-frame clones and lacks some. The profile shows about 320,000 clones, about 83% of them singletons. Sequencing was done on a sample of peripheral blood. The receptors come from a woman aged 45-60 years with acute or convalescent COVID-19.

The chain combines TRBV19 with TRBJ2-4; a weak D match, TRBD1 (6 bases). The V end was cut by 3 bases, the J end by 7 bases, with 13 bases between. Germline V gene sequence: CDR1 LNHDA, CDR2 SQIVND (reference sequence). This CDR3 contains 14 residues. The CDR3 spells CASSIQTGTNIQYF. As DNA, the CDR3 is TGTGCCAGTAGTATTCAGACAGGAACGAACATTCAGTACTTC.

The V call is TRBV15, the J call TRBJ2-3; TRBD2 is a possible D gene (6 bases). Deletions cut 8 bases from V and 3 bases from J, with 12 bases between. Germline loops: CDR1 LNHNV, CDR2 YYDKDF (reference sequence). CDR3 length: 13 amino acids. CDR3 amino acids: CATALGRTDTQYF. CDR3 in DNA: TGTGCCACCGCCCTGGGGAGGACAGATACGCAGTATTTT.

This chain joins TRBV6-5 and TRBJ2-7; 10 bases agree with TRBD1. Looked up from germline, CDR1 is MNHEY and CDR2 is SVGAGI. V dropped 0 bases and J dropped 5; count of bases not matched to a gene: 4. There are 15 residues in the CDR3. CDR3 nucleotide sequence: TGTGCCAGCAGTTACTCTGGGACAGGGGCCAACGAGCAGTACTTC. This sequence encodes CASSYSGTGANEQYF.

The rearrangement joins TRBV30 to TRBJ2-5, with 13 bases fitting TRBD2. The CDR3 loop spans 14 amino acids. Germline V gene lookup returns CDR1 GTSNPN and CDR2 SVGIG (reference sequence). J gave up 4 bases and V 7 bases, and 6 bases lay outside the gene matches. The CDR3 spells CAFTSGRAVETQYF. Written as DNA, the CDR3 is TGTGCCTTTACTAGCGGGAGGGCCGTAGAGACCCAGTACTTC.

The gene calls are TRBV9 and TRBJ2-3, with TRBD2 as a possible D gene (5 bases). Germline V gene sequence: CDR1 SGDLS, CDR2 YYNGEE. The V gene lost 0 bases and the J gene lost 11 bases, with 19 bases spanning the gap. The CDR3 is 15 residues long. CDR3 amino acids: CASSVARTAHAGQYF. CDR3 nucleotide sequence: TGTGCCAGCAGCGTAGCTAGAACGGCACACGCGGGGCAGTATTTT.

V is TRBV7-2 and J is TRBJ2-2; TRBD2 might be the D (6 bases). CDR3 length: 14 residues. From germline, CDR1 is SGHTA and CDR2 FQGNSA. Trimming shortened V by 2 bases and J by 3 bases, and 7 bases separated the two germline ends. The CDR3, as DNA: TGTGCCAGCAGCTTAACGGGAGACACCGGGGAGCTGTTTTTT. Translation gives CASSLTGDTGELFF.

The rearrangement joins TRBV2 to TRBJ1-1; D is ambiguous. Germline V CDR1 and CDR2: SNHLY, FYNNEI. The germline V and J ends were trimmed by 4 bases and 0 bases, with 6 bases remaining between them. CDR3 size: 13 residues. In DNA, the CDR3 is TGTGCCAGCAGTGCCGGGGTGAACACTGAAGCTTTCTTT. Its translation is CASSAGVNTEAFF.

The chain links TRBV27 to TRBJ1-1; D not resolved. Germline values: CDR1 MNHEY, CDR2 SMNVEV (reference sequence). The V end lost 5 bases, the J end lost 13 bases, and 29 bases lay between the germline ends. The CDR3 sequence is 16 residues long. The CDR3 reads CASSRVPGSSTEHGFF. The CDR3 nucleotides are TGTGCCAGCAGTCGAGTGCCAGGCTCATCCACTGAACATGGTTTCTTT.

The table lists this clone with a count of one. Written as DNA, the CDR3 is TGCGCCAGCAGCCAGAGCGGGGTCCGGGATACGCAGTATTTT. The encoded protein is CASSQSGVRDTQYF. This chain uses TRBV4-1 with TRBJ2-3; TRBD2 agrees at 7 bases. CDR3 length: 14 residues. The ends lost 3 bases at V and 6 bases at J; junction bases unmatched: 6. Germline V gene data show CDR1 as MGHRA and CDR2 as YSYEKL.

A single count supports this clone. CDR3 residues: CASSELLSGLAGLDEQFF. The CDR3, as DNA: TGTGCCAGCAGTGAATTATTGAGCGGCCTAGCGGGATTGGATGAGCAGTTCTTC. The genes are TRBV6-1 and TRBJ2-1; 9 bases match TRBD2. CDR3 size: 18 residues. Looked up from germline, CDR1 is MNHNS and CDR2 is SASEGT. With V trimmed by 2 bases and J by 8 bases, 16 bases remained unmatched.

About this clone itself: This CDR3 is also generated by other DNA sequences in the sample. V and J are TRBV3-1 (or the pseudogene TRBV3-2) and TRBJ1-1; D is unclear. With 3 bases removed from V and 0 bases from J, the gap between germline ends came to 5 bases. The V gene's germline CDR1 is LGHDT and CDR2 YNNKEL (reference sequence). This CDR3 contains 13 residues. CDR3 in DNA: TGTGCCAGCAGCCAGAGTCTGAACACTGAAGCTTTCTTT. This sequence encodes CASSQSLNTEAFF.

The rearrangement links TRBV6-1 to TRBJ2-7; 10 positions match TRBD1. Germline CDR1 and CDR2: MNHNS and SASEGT. The CDR3 extends over 15 amino acids. V gave up 0 bases and J gave up 2 bases; unmatched junction bases: 1. The CDR3 sequence: CASSEAGTGAYEQYV. The CDR3 DNA reads TGTGCCAGCAGTGAAGCTGGGACAGGGGCCTACGAGCAGTACGTC.

The rearrangement uses TRBV5-1 and TRBJ1-6, with D unresolved. Per the germline V gene, CDR1 is SGHRS and CDR2 is YFSETQ. The CDR3 extends over 15 amino acids. With 2 bases removed from V and 7 bases from J, the gap between germline ends came to 13 bases. The CDR3 here is CASSFLESRNSPLHF. The CDR3 nucleotides are TGCGCCAGCAGCTTCCTAGAATCAAGGAATTCACCCCTCCACTTT.

The chain carries TRBV5-1 and TRBJ2-3; 14 bases align to TRBD2. J was trimmed by 5 bases and V by 4 bases; bases with no gene match: 12. Germline V gene lookup returns CDR1 SGHRS and CDR2 YFSETQ. The CDR3 is 18 amino acids. The CDR3 loop is CASSPDNGLAGGGDTQYF. The CDR3 DNA follows: TGCGCCAGCAGCCCCGACAATGGACTAGCGGGAGGCGGAGATACGCAGTATTTT.

The chain is built from TRBV6-4 and TRBJ2-3, with 12 bases matching TRBD2. This CDR3 contains 16 residues. The V segment lost 6 bases and the J segment 7 bases; nucleotides outside the gene matches: 11. In germline, CDR1 is MRHNA, CDR2 SNTAGT. The CDR3: CASSPTSGGPRHTQYF. DNA of the CDR3: TGTGCCAGCAGCCCTACTAGCGGGGGGCCCCGGCATACGCAGTATTTT.

V usage is TRBV2 and J usage is TRBJ1-5, with 10 bases lining up with TRBD1. There are 14 residues in the CDR3. V gave up 4 bases and J gave up 7 bases; unmatched junction bases: 4. Germline CDR1 reads SNHLY; CDR2 reads FYNNEI. The CDR3 here is CASSATGGRQPQHF. Here the CDR3 DNA reads TGTGCCAGCAGTGCGACAGGGGGCAGACAGCCCCAGCATTTT.

The V gene is TRBV6-1, the J gene TRBJ2-3; D may be TRBD1 (6 bases). The CDR3 is 16 amino acids. Per the germline V gene, CDR1 is MNHNS and CDR2 is SASEGT. V lost 2 bases and J lost 2, with 14 bases in between. CDR3 nucleotides: TGTGCCAGCAGTGAACTAAGCTGGGACACCACAGATACGCAGTATTTT. Translation: CASSELSWDTTDTQYF.

The chain carries TRBV6-2 or TRBV6-3 and TRBJ2-7, with 9 bases lining up with TRBD1. Germline assignment: CDR1 MNHEY and CDR2 SVGEGT. This CDR3 region has 14 residues. Trimming took 5 bases from V and 1 from J; bases not matched to a gene: 3. CDR3 protein: CASSRTGDSYEQYF. As DNA, the CDR3 is TGTGCCAGCAGTCGGACAGGGGATTCCTACGAGCAGTACTTC.

This rearrangement joins TRBV18 to TRBJ2-5; 14 bases map to TRBD2. The CDR3 consists of 16 residues. CDR1 KGHSH and CDR2 LQKENI come from the germline V gene. V shed 3 bases and J 5 bases; nucleotides not matched to a gene: 5. The CDR3 loop reads CASSPTGLAGVETQYF. CDR3 coding DNA: TGTGCCAGCTCACCCACGGGACTAGCGGGAGTGGAGACCCAGTACTTC.

This rearrangement joins TRBV18 to TRBJ2-7, with 14 bases identical to TRBD2. The V segment lost 3 bases and the J segment 6 bases; nucleotides outside the gene matches: 4. The CDR3 covers 15 residues. Germline V CDR1 and CDR2: KGHSH, LQKENI. CDR3 protein: CASSPPGLAGGEQYF. In nucleotides, the CDR3 is TGTGCCAGCTCACCCCCCGGACTAGCGGGAGGCGAGCAGTACTTC.

This chain uses TRBV24-1 with TRBJ2-5, with no clear D. Germline values: CDR1 KGHDR, CDR2 SFDVKD. The CDR3 is made up of 13 amino acids. With 8 bases removed from V and 0 bases from J, the gap between germline ends came to 9 bases. The CDR3 reads CATITAYQETQYF. Written as DNA, the CDR3 is TGTGCCACCATTACTGCGTACCAAGAGACCCAGTACTTC.